These T cell receptor beta chains were read from a single sample in a study of shared clonotypes between healthy human individuals. Profiling relied on immunoSEQ multiplex PCR, and the TCRdb table lists in-frame clones only, not all of them. The data contain 2 million to 2.5 million clones, 93% of them singletons. The sample consisted of naive CD4+ T cells from PBMCs. The receptors originated from a man aged 18 to 30 in good health. Some clones in this sample may be carry-over from other donors' samples. Both conserved end residues are part of each CDR3. A D gene is named only where the DNA matches it firmly. Clone size is not always given. Where it is, it says once, few, many or a class for expanded clones.

d_call	v_call	clone_size	j_call	cdr3_nt	cdr3_aa
TRBD1	TRBV25-1	.	TRBJ1-2	TGTGCCAGCAGTGCACCGGGACAGAGTCTCTATGGCTACACCTTC	CASSAPGQSLYGYTF
TRBD2	TRBV6-1	.	TRBJ2-1	TGTGCCAGCTGCCTCTTACTAGCGGCCTTGGGGGAGCAGTTCTTC	CASCLLLAALGEQFF
.	TRBV6-6	.	TRBJ1-4	TGTGCCAGCAGTTACCCGAAGGGAGCCTTGGCACTGTTTTTT	CASSYPKGALALFF
TRBD1	TRBV5-1	.	TRBJ2-1	TGCGCCACCAGAACCGGGGACAGGGCCTCGCTGGAGTTCTTC	CATRTGDRASLEFF
.	TRBV28	.	TRBJ2-7	TGTGCCAGCAGTTTACCCCAAGGAGCGTCTCCCGGAGGCCTCTCCTACGAGCAGTACTTC	CASSLPQGASPGGLSYEQYF
TRBD2	TRBV10-1	.	TRBJ2-1	TGCGCCAGCAGTCCGGGACTAGCGGGAGGGTATACCTACAATGAGCAGTTCTTC	CASSPGLAGGYTYNEQFF
TRBD2	TRBV4-1	few	TRBJ2-7	TGCGCCAGCAGCTCATCCATTAGCGGGTCCTACGAGCAGTACTTC	CASSSSISGSYEQYF
.	TRBV20-1	.	TRBJ1-1	TGCAGTGCTCGGAACCGGGGAGAAGCTTTCTTT	CSARNRGEAFF
TRBD1	TRBV10-1	.	TRBJ1-1	TGCGCCAGCAGTGCTGACAGGGGGACTGAAGCTTTCTTT	CASSADRGTEAFF
.	TRBV5-1	.	TRBJ2-7	TGCGCCAGCAGCTTGCAGACAGAACGCTACGAGCAGTACTTC	CASSLQTERYEQYF
.	TRBV27	.	TRBJ2-7	TGTGCCAGCAGCAGGGGAGGATCCTACGAGCAGTACTTC	CASSRGGSYEQYF
TRBD1	TRBV9	.	TRBJ2-7	TGTGCCAGCAGCGTAGGAGGTGGACAGGGCTACGAGCAGTACTTC	CASSVGGGQGYEQYF
.	TRBV6-5	.	TRBJ2-5	TGTGCCAGCAGTCGGACAGACCAAGAGACCCAGTACTTC	CASSRTDQETQYF
.	TRBV28	.	TRBJ2-5	TGTGCCAGCACCCCCCATGATATAGAGGGGACCCAGTACTTC	CASTPHDIEGTQYF
TRBD1	TRBV5-4	.	TRBJ2-7	TGTGCCAGCAGCCGGGGACAGGAGCCTACCTACGAGCAGTACTTC	CASSRGQEPTYEQYF
.	TRBV18	.	TRBJ2-1	TGTGCCAGCTCTCCCGTTGTTAGAGGGGCCAATGAGCAGTTCTTC	CASSPVVRGANEQFF
.	TRBV30	.	TRBJ2-7	TGTGCCTGGAGCCAGACCCTACAGGGACCCGCCTACGAGCAGTACTTC	CAWSQTLQGPAYEQYF
TRBD2	TRBV6-5	.	TRBJ2-1	TGTGCCAGCAGTTACACGACTAGCGGGTACGGGAGCGTTTTCTTC	CASSYTTSGYGSVFF